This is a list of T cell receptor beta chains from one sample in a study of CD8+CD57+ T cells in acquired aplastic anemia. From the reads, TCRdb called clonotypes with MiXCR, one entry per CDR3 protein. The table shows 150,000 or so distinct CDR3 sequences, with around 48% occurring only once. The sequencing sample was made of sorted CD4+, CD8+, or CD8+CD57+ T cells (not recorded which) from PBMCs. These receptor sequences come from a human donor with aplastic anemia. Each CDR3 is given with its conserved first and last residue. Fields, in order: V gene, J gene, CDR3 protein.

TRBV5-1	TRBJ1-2	CASSETRGGYTF
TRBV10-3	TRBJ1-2	CATAQGNYGYTF
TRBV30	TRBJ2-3	CACCTDTQYF
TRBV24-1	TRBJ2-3	CATSDTTSGGTGTQYF
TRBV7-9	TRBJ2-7	CASRAGSSEQYF
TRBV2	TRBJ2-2	CASSVSGGNTGELFF
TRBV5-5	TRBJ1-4	CASTSGTGGVEEKLFF
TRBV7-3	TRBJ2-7	CASSAWGGSLEQYF
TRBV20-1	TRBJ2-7	CSATRSGSGYEQYF
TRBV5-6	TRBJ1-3	CASRSEIAGNTIYF
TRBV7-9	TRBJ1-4	CAGADRLGKLFF
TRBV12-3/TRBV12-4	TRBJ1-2	CASSPRGDGYTF
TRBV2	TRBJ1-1	CASSDSIPRSEAFF
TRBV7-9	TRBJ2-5	CASSPSGKETQYF
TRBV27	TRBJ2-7	CASTGAYEQYF
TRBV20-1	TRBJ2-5	CSARNTLKETQYF
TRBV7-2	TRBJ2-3	CASSSGAGADTQYF
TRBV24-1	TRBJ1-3	CATSLSSGNTIYF
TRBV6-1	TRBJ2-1	CASSAPLPETNEQFF
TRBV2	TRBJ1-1	CASIGVGGVEAFF
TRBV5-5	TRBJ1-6	CASSLNRGSYNSPLHF
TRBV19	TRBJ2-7	CASSECIGVSEQYF
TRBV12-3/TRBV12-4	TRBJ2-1	CASSLLARDEQFF
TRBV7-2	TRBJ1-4	CASSQASEKLFF
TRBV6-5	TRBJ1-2	CASSYSGQNGYTF
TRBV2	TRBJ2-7	CASSTPGQEYPRYEQYF
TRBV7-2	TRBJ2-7	CASSLSGRADHEQYF
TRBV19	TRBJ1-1	CASSIDGRGGTEAFF
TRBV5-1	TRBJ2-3	CASTRDHPDTQYF
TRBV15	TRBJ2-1	CATSNVGTVLYNEQFF
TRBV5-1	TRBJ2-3	CASSTGGTSGIDTQYF
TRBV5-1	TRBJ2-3	CASSLNSGRSDTQYF
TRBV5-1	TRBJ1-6	CASSLAPQGTGHSPLHF